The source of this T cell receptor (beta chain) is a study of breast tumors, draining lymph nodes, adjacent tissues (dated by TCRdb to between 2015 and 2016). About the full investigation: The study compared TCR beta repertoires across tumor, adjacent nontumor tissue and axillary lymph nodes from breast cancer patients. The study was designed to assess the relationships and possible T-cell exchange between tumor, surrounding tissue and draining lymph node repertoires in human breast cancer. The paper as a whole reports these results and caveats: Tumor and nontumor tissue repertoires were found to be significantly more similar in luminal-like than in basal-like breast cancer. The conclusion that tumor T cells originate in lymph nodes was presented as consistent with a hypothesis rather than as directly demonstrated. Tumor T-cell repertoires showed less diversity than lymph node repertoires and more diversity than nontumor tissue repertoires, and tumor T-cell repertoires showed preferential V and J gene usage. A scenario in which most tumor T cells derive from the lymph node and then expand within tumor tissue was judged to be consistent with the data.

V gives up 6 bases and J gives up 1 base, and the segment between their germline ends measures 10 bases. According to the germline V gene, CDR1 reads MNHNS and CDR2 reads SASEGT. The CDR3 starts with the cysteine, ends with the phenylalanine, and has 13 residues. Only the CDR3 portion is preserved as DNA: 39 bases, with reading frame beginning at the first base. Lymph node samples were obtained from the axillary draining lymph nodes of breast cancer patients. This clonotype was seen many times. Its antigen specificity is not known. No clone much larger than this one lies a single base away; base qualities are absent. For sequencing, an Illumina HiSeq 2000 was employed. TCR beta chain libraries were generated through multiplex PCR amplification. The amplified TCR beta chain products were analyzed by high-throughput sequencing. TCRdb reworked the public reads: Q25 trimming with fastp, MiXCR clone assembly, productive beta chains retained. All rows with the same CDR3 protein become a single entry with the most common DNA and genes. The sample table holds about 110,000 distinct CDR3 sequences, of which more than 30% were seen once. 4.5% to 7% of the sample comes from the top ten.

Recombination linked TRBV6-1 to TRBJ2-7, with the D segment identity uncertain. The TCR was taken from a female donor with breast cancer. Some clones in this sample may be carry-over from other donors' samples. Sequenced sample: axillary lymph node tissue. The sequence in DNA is TGTGCCAGCAGCCTCCACGGGTCCTACGAGCAGTACTTC. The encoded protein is CASSLHGSYEQYF.